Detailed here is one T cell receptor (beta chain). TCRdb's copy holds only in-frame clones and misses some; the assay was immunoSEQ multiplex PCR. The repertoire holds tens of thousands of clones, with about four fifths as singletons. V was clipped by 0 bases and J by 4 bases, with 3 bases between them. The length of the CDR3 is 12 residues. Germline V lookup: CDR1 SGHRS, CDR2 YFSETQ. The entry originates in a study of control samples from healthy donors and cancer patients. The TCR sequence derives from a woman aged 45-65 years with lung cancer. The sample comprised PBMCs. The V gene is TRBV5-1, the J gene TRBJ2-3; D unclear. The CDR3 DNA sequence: TGCGCCAGCAGCTTGGACTCAGATACGCAGTATTTT. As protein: CASSLDSDTQYF. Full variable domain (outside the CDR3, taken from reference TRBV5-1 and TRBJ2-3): KAGVTQTPRYLIKTRGQQVTLSCSPISGHRSVSWYQQTPGQGLQFLFEYFSETQRNKGNFPGRFSGRQFSNSRSEMNVSTLELGDSALYLCASSLDSDTQYFGPGTRLTVL.